This record concerns one T cell receptor (beta chain) sequence. A much larger clone sits a single nucleotide away, making a read error possible. Unique molecular identifiers were incorporated into the prepared TCRbeta library. A single record per CDR3 protein comes from TCRdb applying MiXCR to the PCR reads. This table holds hundreds of thousands of distinct CDR3 sequences, around 16% found once. This entry belongs to a study of T-cell reconstitution after alpha-beta-depleted transplantation in children. The CDR3 consists of 13 residues. V lost 7 bases, J lost 5 bases, and 9 bases stayed unmatched. Germline values: CDR1 SQVTM, CDR2 ANQGSEA.

The chain carries TRBV29-1 and TRBJ2-7; 9 positions agree with TRBD1. The origin of this receptor is a human donor who donated a stem cell graft to a child with acute myeloid leukemia. The sample here was PBMCs from the stem cell graft donor, taken from the stem cell graft. The CDR3 bases are TGCAGCGCTTGTGCGACAGGGGGTCACGAGCAGTACTTC. This codes for CSACATGGHEQYF.